A single sample is the source of the 4 T cell receptor beta chains below, sequenced in a study of STAT5B mutations in CD4+ large granular lymphocyte leukemia. The table came from immunoSEQ multiplex PCR; TCRdb's copy has only in-frame clones and leaves some out. Of 8,000 or so clones listed, 85% to 90% are singletons. The sample consisted of PBMCs. These TCRs come from a woman aged 70 to 79 with CD4+ T-cell large granular lymphocyte leukemia.

The chain recombines TRBV11-3 with TRBJ1-4, with a possible D match to TRBD1 (6 bases). CDR3 length: 14 amino acids. CDR1 is SGHNT and CDR2 is YENEEA in the germline V gene. V was cut by 4 bases and J by 4 bases, with 10 bases left in between. The CDR3 DNA reads as TGTGCCAGCAGCTCGACAGGAGTTAATGAAAAACTGTTTTTT. This encodes CASSSTGVNEKLFF.

The chain employs TRBV5-1 and TRBJ1-3; 9 bases match TRBD1. This CDR3 spans 16 amino acids. The germline V gene encodes CDR1 SGHRS and CDR2 YFSETQ. V lost 4 bases, J lost 0 bases, and 5 bases stayed unmatched. The CDR3 DNA sequence: TGCGCCAGCAGCCCGGGGACAGGGAACTCTGGAAACACCATATATTTT. Its translation: CASSPGTGNSGNTIYF.

This chain connects TRBV7-2 to TRBJ2-2; 7 nucleotides line up with TRBD1. After removal of 5 bases from V and 1 base from J, the junction contained 7 bases not matched to a gene. Germline values: CDR1 SGHTA, CDR2 FQGNSA. The CDR3 is 16 amino acids. The CDR3 DNA reads TGTGCCAGCAGCCCGCCCGGGACAGTGAACACCGGGGAGCTGTTTTTT. It yields the protein CASSPPGTVNTGELFF.

The chain couples TRBV7-2 to TRBJ2-3; a weak D match, TRBD2 (6 bases). V lost 1 base and J lost 5, with 13 bases in between. The CDR3 sequence is 15 residues long. Germline values: CDR1 SGHTA, CDR2 FQGNSA. CDR3 protein: CASSLVGLIGDTQYF. The CDR3 nucleotides are TGTGCCAGCAGCTTAGTGGGACTTATAGGAGATACGCAGTATTTT.